These 17 T cell receptor beta chains were sequenced from one sample in a study of breast tumors, draining lymph nodes, adjacent tissues (dated by TCRdb to about 2016). Receptor libraries were prepared by multiplex PCR. The reads were generated on an Illumina HiSeq 2000. TCRdb redid the processing of the public reads, applying fastp at Q25 and MiXCR, and retained in-frame beta chains. Each entry is one CDR3 protein sequence, shown with its most common DNA and genes. The sample has around 230,000 distinct CDR3 sequences on record, less than 40% of them singletons. Of the sample, 3% to 4.5% is held by the ten largest clones. Lymph node samples were obtained from the axillary draining lymph nodes of breast cancer patients. Sequenced input: axillary lymph node tissue. The receptors were gathered from a female donor with breast cancer. Some clones in this sample may be carry-over from other donors' samples.

This clonotype has ten or more counts. The chain's CDR3 is CASRRGTSGRTDTQYF. The CDR3 DNA reads TGTGCCAGCAGGAGAGGGACTAGCGGGAGGACAGATACGCAGTATTTT. The chain has TRBV27 and TRBJ2-3; 15 positions agree with TRBD2. The CDR3 extends over 16 amino acids. Trimming removed 6 bases from V and 3 bases from J; junction bases left unmatched: 4. Germline V CDR1 and CDR2: MNHEY, SMNVEV (reference sequence).

This clonotype occurred many times. The rearrangement links TRBV19 to TRBJ2-1, with D unclear. Germline values: CDR1 LNHDA, CDR2 SQIVND (reference sequence). Trimming cost V 0 bases and J 8 bases, with 8 bases left between them. The CDR3 sequence is 13 residues long. The CDR3: CASSIEGFDEQFF. Written as DNA, the CDR3 is TGTGCCAGTAGTATAGAGGGGTTCGATGAGCAGTTCTTC.

This clonotype was seen many times. The rearrangement joins TRBV4-2 to TRBJ1-5; D might be TRBD1 (5 bases). V lost 1 base and J 1 base, leaving 5 bases between the germline ends. The CDR3 loop spans 14 amino acids. The germline gives CDR1 LGHNA, CDR2 YNFKEQ. CDR3 bases: TGTGCCAGCAGCCAAGGGACAAGCAATCAGCCCCAGCATTTT. Amino acids: CASSQGTSNQPQHF.

This clonotype was observed many times. The V and J genes are TRBV5-1 and TRBJ2-7; TRBD1 matches 7 bases. Germline V gives CDR1 SGHRS, CDR2 YFSETQ. CDR3 length: 15 residues. Trimming cost V 4 bases and J 3 bases; bases outside gene matches: 10. This CDR3 is CASSPPGQSGYEQYF. The CDR3 DNA is TGCGCCAGCAGCCCCCCGGGACAGTCGGGCTACGAGCAGTACTTC. Based on the CDR3 plus reference TRBV5-1 and TRBJ2-7, the full variable domain is KAGVTQTPRYLIKTRGQQVTLSCSPISGHRSVSWYQQTPGQGLQFLFEYFSETQRNKGNFPGRFSGRQFSNSRSEMNVSTLELGDSALYLCASSPPGQSGYEQYFGPGTRLTVT.

The chain links TRBV7-8 to TRBJ1-5; tentatively, D is TRBD1 (6 bases). V lost 3 bases and J lost 5, with 14 bases in between. Germline V gene lookup returns CDR1 SGHVS and CDR2 FQNEAQ. The CDR3 has 15 amino acids. This chain's CDR3 is CASSFGGAADQPQHF. Here the CDR3 DNA reads TGTGCCAGCAGCTTCGGGGGGGCCGCAGATCAGCCCCAGCATTTT.

About this clonotype: A much more abundant neighbour one base away suggests this may be a read error. The rearrangement links TRBV5-1 to TRBJ2-7; 9 nucleotides line up with TRBD1. Germline V gives CDR1 SGHRS, CDR2 YFSETQ. The CDR3 loop spans 14 amino acids. The CDR3 DNA reads as TGTGCCAGCAGTTACCGACAGGGGGCCTACGAGCAGTACTTC. The encoded protein is CASSYRQGAYEQYF.

This clonotype was seen ten or more times. The rearrangement links TRBV19 to TRBJ1-6; possible D gene TRBD1, 5 bases. Germline V lookup: CDR1 LNHDA, CDR2 SQIVND (reference sequence). The CDR3 covers 14 residues. Between the trimmed V and J ends, which lost 6 bases and 6 bases, there was a span of 12 bases. The CDR3 coding sequence is TGTGCCAGTAGCTACCGGGACGGTAATTCACCCCTCCACTTT. Translating it yields CASSYRDGNSPLHF.

This clonotype was seen a handful of times. This sequence may be a read error, since a much larger clone differs from it by one base. The rearrangement uses TRBV5-6 and TRBJ2-7; D is unresolved. Germline V gives CDR1 SGHDT, CDR2 YYEEEE. This CDR3 comprises 12 residues. The V gene lost 4 bases and the J gene lost 6 bases, with 11 bases spanning the gap. Here the CDR3 DNA reads TGTGCCAGCAGCCCAAGTTTTGCCGAGCAGTACTTC. It translates to CASSPSFAEQYF.

For the CDR3, the DNA is TGTGCCAGCAGTGATCCGGGACTAGCGGGAGGCGGCACCGGGGAGCTGTTTTTT. Amino acid sequence: CASSDPGLAGGGTGELFF. V is TRBV2 and J is TRBJ2-2; TRBD2 aligns across 15 bases. The CDR3 totals 18 residues. Germline V CDR1 and CDR2: SNHLY, FYNNEI. V was clipped by 3 bases and J by 4 bases; unmatched bases: 6.

The sample holds many counts of this clonotype. The chain couples TRBV20-1 to TRBJ2-5, with 10 bases identical to TRBD2. The junction had 6 bases not matched to a gene; V was cut back by 0 bases and J by 5 bases. This CDR3 spans 15 amino acids. In germline, CDR1 is DFQATT, CDR2 SNEGSKA (reference sequence). CDR3 in amino acids: CSARDSGTSAETQYF. The CDR3 nucleotides are TGCAGTGCTAGAGATTCCGGGACTAGCGCGGAGACCCAGTACTTC.

CDR3 sequence: CAISEGLAGYEQYF. DNA of the CDR3: TGTGCCATCAGTGAGGGACTAGCGGGATACGAGCAGTACTTC. This chain uses TRBV10-3 with TRBJ2-7, with 12 bases matching TRBD2. This CDR3 region has 14 residues. Per germline, CDR1 ENHRY and CDR2 SYGVKD. V shed 2 bases and J 4 bases; nucleotides not matched to a gene: 0.

This clonotype was picked up a small number of times. This chain links TRBV30 with TRBJ2-3, with no clear D. CDR3 length: 16 amino acids. The V and J ends lost 4 bases and 6 bases respectively, with 23 bases between them. In germline, CDR1 is GTSNPN, CDR2 SVGIG (reference sequence). The CDR3 is CAWIGPRVSPGDTQYF. The CDR3 DNA reads TGTGCCTGGATTGGGCCAAGGGTTTCCCCTGGTGATACGCAGTATTTT.

This clonotype was found many times. The CDR3, as DNA: TGTGCCAGCAGAATAAATCAGCCCCAGCATTTT. Protein sequence: CASRINQPQHF. This chain links TRBV2 with TRBJ1-5, with D hard to call. Trimming took 6 bases from V and 4 from J, leaving 4 bases between them. Germline assignment: CDR1 SNHLY and CDR2 FYNNEI. CDR3 length: 11 residues.

This clonotype occurred many times. The gene calls are TRBV18 and TRBJ1-2; 10 bases align to TRBD1. V lost 0 bases and J lost 3; bases outside the gene matches: 1. CDR3 size: 15 residues. In germline, CDR1 is KGHSH, CDR2 LQKENI. The DNA for the CDR3 is TGTGCCAGCTCACCACCGGGGACAGGGGACTATGGCTACACCTTC. It is translated as CASSPPGTGDYGYTF.

The CDR3 sequence is CASLGPTGGGYNEQFF. CDR3 DNA: TGTGCCAGCTTAGGACCGACAGGGGGAGGGTACAATGAGCAGTTCTTC. The chain carries TRBV25-1 and TRBJ2-1, with 9 bases lining up with TRBD1. Trimming at V came to 8 bases and at J to 4 bases, leaving 12 bases not matched to a gene. CDR1 MGHDK and CDR2 SYGVNS come from the germline V gene. CDR3 size: 16 residues. Using reference TRBV25-1 and TRBJ2-1 for the parts outside the CDR3, the full variable domain is EADIYQTPRYLVIGTGKKITLECSQTMGHDKMYWYQQDPGMELHLIHYSYGVNSTEKGDLSSESTVSRIRTEHFPLTLESARPSHTSQYLCASLGPTGGGYNEQFFGPGTRLTVL.

This clonotype was detected ten times or more. The J gene is TRBJ2-5, the V gene TRBV5-1, with TRBD1 as a possible D gene (6 bases). The CDR3 spans 13 residues. Germline V gene sequence: CDR1 SGHRS, CDR2 YFSETQ. Deletions cut 6 bases from V and 5 bases from J, with 14 bases between. This CDR3 is CASTAGGLETQYF. CDR3 DNA: TGCGCCAGCACCGCTGGGGGCCTGGAGACCCAGTACTTC. The full variable domain, completed using reference TRBV5-1 and TRBJ2-5, is KAGVTQTPRYLIKTRGQQVTLSCSPISGHRSVSWYQQTPGQGLQFLFEYFSETQRNKGNFPGRFSGRQFSNSRSEMNVSTLELGDSALYLCASTAGGLETQYFGPGTRLLVL.

This clonotype came up many times. V gene TRBV9 combines with J gene TRBJ1-2; tentatively, D is TRBD1 (6 bases). This CDR3 contains 14 residues. Germline V CDR1 and CDR2: SGDLS, YYNGEE. Trimming stripped 2 bases from V and 8 bases from J, with 16 bases between. CDR3 sequence (DNA): TGTGCCAGCAGCGTGGGGGCAGGGGCGGCCGGCTACACCTTC. Translating gives CASSVGAGAAGYTF.